The 12 T cell receptor beta chains reported below all come from one sample, sequenced in a study of T cell changes during pregnancy in multiple sclerosis. Clones were read by immunoSEQ multiplex PCR, and TCRdb kept only the in-frame ones, dropping some. The table includes some 140,000 clones, less than 97% detected once. This sample comprised peripheral blood, obtained after pregnancy. The receptors were sampled from a female donor with multiple sclerosis, enrolled in a pregnancy study.

This clone was recorded only once. V is TRBV15 and J is TRBJ2-2, with 9 bases matching TRBD2. Germline V gene data show CDR1 as LNHNV and CDR2 as YYDKDF (reference sequence). The CDR3 has 15 residues. V shed 4 bases and J 4 bases; nucleotides not matched to a gene: 4. The CDR3 reads CATSKGLAGTGELFF. The CDR3 DNA sequence: TGTGCCACCAGCAAGGGACTAGCTGGCACCGGGGAGCTGTTTTTT.

The chain combines TRBV5-1 with TRBJ1-4, with a tentative D call TRBD1 (6 bases). This CDR3 region has 14 residues. With 4 bases removed from V and 7 bases from J, the gap between germline ends came to 14 bases. Per the germline V gene, CDR1 is SGHRS and CDR2 is YFSETQ. DNA for the CDR3: TGCGCCAGCAGCCCGAGACAGGCTGGTGAAAAACTGTTTTTT. As protein: CASSPRQAGEKLFF.

J is TRBJ2-2 and V is TRBV9; D not resolved. CDR1 and CDR2 (germline): SGDLS, YYNGEE. Trimming removed 4 bases from V and 7 bases from J, with 11 bases in between. This CDR3 spans 13 amino acids. The CDR3 reads CASSLDVFGELFF. CDR3 in DNA: TGTGCCAGCAGCCTAGATGTCTTCGGGGAGCTGTTTTTT. The variable domain in full, completed from reference TRBV9 and TRBJ2-2, reads DSGVTQTPKHLITATGQRVTLRCSPRSGDLSVYWYQQSLDQGLQFLIQYYNGEERAKGNILERFSAQQFPDLHSELNLSSLELGDSALYFCASSLDVFGELFFGEGSRLTVL.

The J gene is TRBJ1-2, the V gene TRBV15; tentatively, D is TRBD1 (5 bases). Germline V gives CDR1 LNHNV, CDR2 YYDKDF (reference sequence). The CDR3 runs to 13 residues. The V end lost 8 bases, the J end lost 2 bases, and 12 bases lay between the germline ends. The CDR3 loop reads CATRGGPNYGYTF. The CDR3 DNA sequence: TGTGCCACCCGGGGGGGACCCAACTATGGCTACACCTTC.

The rearrangement uses TRBV14 and TRBJ2-7; TRBD1 is a possible D gene (6 bases). The CDR3 runs 17 residues. V lost 2 bases and J 2 bases, leaving 19 bases between the germline ends. Germline CDR1 reads SGHDN; CDR2 reads FVKESK. Here the CDR3 DNA reads TGTGCCAGCAGCCAAAATGTCGTCTACGACAGGACCTACGAGCAGTACTTC. Residues: CASSQNVVYDRTYEQYF.

V and J are TRBV9 and TRBJ1-4, with TRBD1 as a possible D gene (6 bases). Germline assignment: CDR1 SGDLS and CDR2 YYNGEE. The CDR3 spans 15 residues. The V gene lost 0 bases and the J gene lost 2 bases, with 8 bases spanning the gap. The CDR3 bases are TGTGCCAGCAGCGTAGGAGGACAGACTAATGAAAAACTGTTTTTT. Translating gives CASSVGGQTNEKLFF. The entire variable domain, with the rest obtained from reference TRBV9 and TRBJ1-4, is as follows: DSGVTQTPKHLITATGQRVTLRCSPRSGDLSVYWYQQSLDQGLQFLIQYYNGEERAKGNILERFSAQQFPDLHSELNLSSLELGDSALYFCASSVGGQTNEKLFFGSGTQLSVL.

CDR3 region: CASSSSTGSNEKLFF. DNA for the CDR3: TGTGCCAGCAGCAGCTCGACAGGGAGTAATGAAAAACTGTTTTTT. The V and J genes are TRBV5-5 and TRBJ1-4, with 7 nucleotides matching TRBD1. The CDR3 spans 15 residues. Germline CDR1 reads SGHKS; CDR2 reads YYEKEE (reference sequence). V was pared by 4 bases and J by 4 bases, with 7 bases of the junction left unmatched.

The CDR3: CASSYTGDQETQYF. The CDR3, as DNA: TGTGCCAGCAGTTATACGGGGGACCAAGAGACCCAGTACTTC. V gene TRBV6-5 combines with J gene TRBJ2-5; D is perhaps TRBD2 (6 bases). The V end lost 3 bases, the J end lost 0 bases, and 8 bases lay between the germline ends. Germline V CDR1 and CDR2: MNHEY, SVGAGI. This CDR3 is 14 amino acids long.

This clone has only one observation. The rearrangement links TRBV5-4 to TRBJ2-6; no firm D call. Germline V gives CDR1 SGHNT, CDR2 YYREEE (reference sequence). V dropped 3 bases and J dropped 0 bases, with 13 bases sitting between them. There are 17 residues in the CDR3. CDR3 bases: TGTGCCAGCAGCTCGCCGGGTCCGAGCTCTGGGGCCAACGTCCTGACTTTC. Protein: CASSSPGPSSGANVLTF.

Concerning this clone: The CDR3 carries no conserved terminal phenylalanine or tryptophan, so it likely arises from a read error. The limits of the CDR3 on the DNA are not certain, so only TCRdb's listed CDR3 is given. This rearrangement joins TRBV5-8 to TRBJ1-2; TRBD1, as called in the table, went unchecked against the DNA. The CDR3 spans 10 residues, counting both ends. Germline V gives CDR1 SGHTS, CDR2 YDEGEE. The chain's CDR3 is CASSSGTSRL.

The chain is built from TRBV9 and TRBJ1-1, with a tentative D call TRBD1 (5 bases). V gave up 3 bases and J gave up 0 bases, with 15 bases separating them. The CDR3 has 16 residues. Per the germline V gene, CDR1 is SGDLS and CDR2 is YYNGEE. Here the CDR3 reads CASSAEGGAVNTEAFF. In nucleotides, the CDR3 is TGTGCCAGCAGCGCGGAGGGTGGGGCCGTGAACACTGAAGCTTTCTTT.

V gene TRBV7-9 combines with J gene TRBJ2-1, with TRBD2 as a possible D gene (6 bases). Germline V gene sequence: CDR1 SEHNR, CDR2 FQNEAQ (reference sequence). The germline V and J ends were trimmed by 6 bases and 9 bases, with 15 bases remaining between them. CDR3 length: 13 residues. The CDR3 loop reads CASSPMMRGEQFF. The CDR3 DNA reads as TGTGCCAGCAGTCCAATGATGCGGGGTGAGCAGTTCTTC. Variable domain in full (rest from reference TRBV7-9 and TRBJ2-1): DTGVSQNPRHKITKRGQNVTFRCDPISEHNRLYWYRQTLGQGPEFLTYFQNEAQLEKSRLLSDRFSAERPKGSFSTLEIQRTEQGDSAMYLCASSPMMRGEQFFGPGTRLTVL.